This T cell receptor (beta chain) was sequenced for a study of OX40 agonist ivuxolimab in advanced cancers. Whole-study context: Averaging around 60 years in age, with a range of about 20 to 90, the cohort was around 83% male.

As concerns this clone: The antigen is undetermined.

There are 14 residues in the CDR3. V trimming: 4 bases; J trimming: 4 bases; junction bases outside the gene matches: 6. Germline V gene data show CDR1 as MNHEY and CDR2 as SVGAGI. TCRdb keeps only in-frame clones here, not all; method: immunoSEQ multiplex PCR. The table records 70,000 to 80,000 clones, roughly 86% of them present only once. Overall study findings and caveats: Low normalized clonal expansion also occurred in some nonresponding patients.

The rearrangement joins TRBV6-5 to TRBJ2-7; 8 bases are a match to TRBD1. The specimen was CD4+ or CD8+ T cells sorted from blood, collected in a trial of the OX40 agonist ivuxolimab. The clonotype comes from an adult with an advanced solid tumor such as melanoma, head and neck, liver or kidney cancer. The CDR3 protein is CASSSQGAVYEQYF. The CDR3 DNA reads as TGTGCCAGCAGTTCTCAGGGGGCAGTTTACGAGCAGTACTTC.